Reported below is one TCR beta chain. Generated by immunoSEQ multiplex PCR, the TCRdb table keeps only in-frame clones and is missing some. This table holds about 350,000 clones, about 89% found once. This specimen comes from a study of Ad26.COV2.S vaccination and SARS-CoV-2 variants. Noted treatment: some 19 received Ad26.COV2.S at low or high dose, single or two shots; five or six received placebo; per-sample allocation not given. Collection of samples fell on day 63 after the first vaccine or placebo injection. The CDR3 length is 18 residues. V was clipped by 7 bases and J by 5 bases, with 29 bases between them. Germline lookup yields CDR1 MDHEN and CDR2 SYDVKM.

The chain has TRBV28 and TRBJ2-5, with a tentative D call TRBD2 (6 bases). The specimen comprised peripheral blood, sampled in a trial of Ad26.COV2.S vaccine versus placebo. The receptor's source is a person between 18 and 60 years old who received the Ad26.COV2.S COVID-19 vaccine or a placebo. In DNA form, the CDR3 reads TGTGCCAGCACCCCTGCGTGGAGGGTGGATTTAGCTTGGGAGACCCAGTACTTC. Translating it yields CASTPAWRVDLAWETQYF.